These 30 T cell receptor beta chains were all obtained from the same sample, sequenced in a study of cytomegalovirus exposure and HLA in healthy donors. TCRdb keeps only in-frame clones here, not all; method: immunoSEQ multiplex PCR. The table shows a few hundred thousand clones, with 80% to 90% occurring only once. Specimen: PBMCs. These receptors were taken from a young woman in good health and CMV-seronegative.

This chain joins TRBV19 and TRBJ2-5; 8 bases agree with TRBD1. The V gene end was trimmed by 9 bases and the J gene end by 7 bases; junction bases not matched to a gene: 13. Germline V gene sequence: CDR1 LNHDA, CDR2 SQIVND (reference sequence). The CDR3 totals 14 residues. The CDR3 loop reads CASTQDRGLGTQYF. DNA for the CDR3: TGTGCCAGCACTCAAGACAGGGGATTGGGGACCCAGTACTTC. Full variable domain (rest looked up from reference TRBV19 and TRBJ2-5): DGGITQSPKYLFRKEGQNVTLSCEQNLNHDAMYWYRQDPGQGLRLIYYSQIVNDFQKGDIAEGYSVSREKKESFPLTVTSAQKNPTAFYLCASTQDRGLGTQYFGPGTRLLVL.

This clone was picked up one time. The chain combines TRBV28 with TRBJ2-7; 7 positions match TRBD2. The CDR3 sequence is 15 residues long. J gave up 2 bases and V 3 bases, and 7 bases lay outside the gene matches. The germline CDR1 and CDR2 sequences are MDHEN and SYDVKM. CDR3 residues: CASSFGTGGTYEQYF. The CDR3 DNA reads TGTGCCAGCAGTTTCGGGACGGGAGGTACCTACGAGCAGTACTTC.

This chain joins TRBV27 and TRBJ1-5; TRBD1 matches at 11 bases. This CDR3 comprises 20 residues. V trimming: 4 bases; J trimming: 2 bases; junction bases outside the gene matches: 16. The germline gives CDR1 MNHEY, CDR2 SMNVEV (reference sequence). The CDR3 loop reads CASSYSRTGGKGSRNQPQHF. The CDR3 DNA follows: TGTGCCAGCAGTTACTCGCGGACAGGGGGCAAAGGTTCACGCAATCAGCCCCAGCATTTT.

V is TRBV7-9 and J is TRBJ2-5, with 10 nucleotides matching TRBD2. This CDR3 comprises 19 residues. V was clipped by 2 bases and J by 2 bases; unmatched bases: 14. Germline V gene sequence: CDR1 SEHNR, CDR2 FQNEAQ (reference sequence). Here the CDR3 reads CASSLYSGRAGRNQETQYF. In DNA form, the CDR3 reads TGTGCCAGCAGCTTATACAGCGGGAGGGCCGGTCGCAATCAAGAGACCCAGTACTTC.

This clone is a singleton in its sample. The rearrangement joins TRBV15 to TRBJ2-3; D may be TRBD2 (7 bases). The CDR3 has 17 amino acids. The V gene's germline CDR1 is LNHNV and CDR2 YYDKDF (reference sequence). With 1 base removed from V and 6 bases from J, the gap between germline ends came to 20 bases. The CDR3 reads CATSRVQKAPGGDTQYF. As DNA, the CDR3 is TGTGCCACCAGCAGAGTCCAAAAGGCCCCGGGGGGCGATACGCAGTATTTT.

The CDR3 loop reads CASSTNLQGTQETQYF. The DNA for the CDR3 is TGTGCCAGCAGTACAAACCTACAGGGGACCCAAGAGACCCAGTACTTC. The V gene is TRBV7-9, the J gene TRBJ2-5; TRBD1 aligns across 7 bases. The CDR3 length is 16 residues. Germline CDR1 reads SEHNR; CDR2 reads FQNEAQ (reference sequence). The J segment lost 1 base and the V segment lost 6 bases, leaving 11 bases of the junction unmatched.

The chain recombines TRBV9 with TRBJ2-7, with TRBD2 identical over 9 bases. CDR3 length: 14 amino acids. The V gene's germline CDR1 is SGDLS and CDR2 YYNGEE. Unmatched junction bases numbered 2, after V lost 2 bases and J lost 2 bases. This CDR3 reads CASSVTSGAYEQYF. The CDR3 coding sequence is TGTGCCAGCAGCGTGACTAGCGGTGCCTACGAGCAGTACTTC. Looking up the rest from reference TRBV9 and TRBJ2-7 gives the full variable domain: DSGVTQTPKHLITATGQRVTLRCSPRSGDLSVYWYQQSLDQGLQFLIQYYNGEERAKGNILERFSAQQFPDLHSELNLSSLELGDSALYFCASSVTSGAYEQYFGPGTRLTVT.

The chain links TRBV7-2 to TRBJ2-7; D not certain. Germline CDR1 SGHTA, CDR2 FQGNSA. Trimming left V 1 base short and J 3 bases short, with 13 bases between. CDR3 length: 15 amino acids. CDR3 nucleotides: TGTGCCAGCAGCTTAGAGGCTAGGTGGTTCTACGAGCAGTACTTC. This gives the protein CASSLEARWFYEQYF.

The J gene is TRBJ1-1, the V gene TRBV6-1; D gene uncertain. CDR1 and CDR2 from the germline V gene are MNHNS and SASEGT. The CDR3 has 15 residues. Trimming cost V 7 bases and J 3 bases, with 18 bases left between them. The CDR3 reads CASTPRHPGDTEAFF. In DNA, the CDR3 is TGTGCCAGCACCCCGCGCCACCCCGGGGACACTGAAGCTTTCTTT.

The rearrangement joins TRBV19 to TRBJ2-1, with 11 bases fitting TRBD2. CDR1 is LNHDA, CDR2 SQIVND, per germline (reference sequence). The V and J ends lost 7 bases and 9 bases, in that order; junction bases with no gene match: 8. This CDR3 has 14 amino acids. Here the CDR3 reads CASKLAGGDGEQFF. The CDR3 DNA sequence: TGTGCCAGTAAGTTAGCGGGAGGGGATGGTGAGCAGTTCTTC.

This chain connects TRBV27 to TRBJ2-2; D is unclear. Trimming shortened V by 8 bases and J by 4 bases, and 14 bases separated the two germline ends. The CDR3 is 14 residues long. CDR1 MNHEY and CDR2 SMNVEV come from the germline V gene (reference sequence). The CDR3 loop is CASPPPQATGELFF. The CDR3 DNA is TGTGCCAGCCCTCCCCCGCAAGCCACCGGGGAGCTGTTTTTT.

CDR3 coding DNA: TGTGCCAGCAGCGTAGACGGGGGAACTTACAATGAGCAGTTCTTC. This encodes CASSVDGGTYNEQFF. This sequence joins TRBV9 and TRBJ2-1; possible D gene TRBD2, 6 bases. CDR1 SGDLS and CDR2 YYNGEE come from the germline V gene. The CDR3 totals 15 residues. Trimming removed 0 bases from V and 4 bases from J, with 11 bases in between.

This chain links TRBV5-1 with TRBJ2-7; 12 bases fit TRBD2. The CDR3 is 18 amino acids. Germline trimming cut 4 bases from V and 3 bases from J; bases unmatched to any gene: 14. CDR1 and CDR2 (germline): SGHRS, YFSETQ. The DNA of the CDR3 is TGCGCCAGCAGCCCCTATTTACCGGGACTAGCGGGCTACTACGAGCAGTACTTC. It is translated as CASSPYLPGLAGYYEQYF.

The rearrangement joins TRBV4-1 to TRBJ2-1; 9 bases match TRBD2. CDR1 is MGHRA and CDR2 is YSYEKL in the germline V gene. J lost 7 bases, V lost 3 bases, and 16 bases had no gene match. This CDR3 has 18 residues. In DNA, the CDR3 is TGCGCCAGCAGCCAGCCCCGGGCCTTAGCGGGAGTTGATAATGAGCAGTTCTTC. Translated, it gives CASSQPRALAGVDNEQFF.

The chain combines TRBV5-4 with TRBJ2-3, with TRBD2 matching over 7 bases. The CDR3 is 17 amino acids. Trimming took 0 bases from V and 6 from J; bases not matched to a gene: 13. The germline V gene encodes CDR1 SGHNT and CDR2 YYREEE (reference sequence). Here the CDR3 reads CASSLANRLAGGDTQYF. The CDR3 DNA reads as TGTGCCAGCAGCTTGGCAAACAGACTAGCAGGTGGGGATACGCAGTATTTT.

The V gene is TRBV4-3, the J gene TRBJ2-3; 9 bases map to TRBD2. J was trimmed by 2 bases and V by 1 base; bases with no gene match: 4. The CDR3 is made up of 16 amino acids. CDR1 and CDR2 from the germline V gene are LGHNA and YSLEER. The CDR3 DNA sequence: TGCGCCAGCAGCCAAGCGCTAGCGGGGAACACAGATACGCAGTATTTT. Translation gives CASSQALAGNTDTQYF.

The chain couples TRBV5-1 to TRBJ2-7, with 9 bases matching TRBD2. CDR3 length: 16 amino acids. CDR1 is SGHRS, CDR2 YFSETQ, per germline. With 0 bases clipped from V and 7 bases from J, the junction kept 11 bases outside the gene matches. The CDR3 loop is CASSLAGGGVTREQYF. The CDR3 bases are TGCGCCAGCAGCTTGGCCGGCGGGGGGGTTACGAGGGAGCAGTACTTC.

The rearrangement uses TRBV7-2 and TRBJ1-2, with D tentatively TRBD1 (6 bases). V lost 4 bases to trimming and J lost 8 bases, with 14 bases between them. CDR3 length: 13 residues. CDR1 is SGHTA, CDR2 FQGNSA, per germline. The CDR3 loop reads CASSSQQGNGYTF. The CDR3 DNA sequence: TGTGCCAGCAGCTCGCAACAGGGAAACGGCTACACCTTC.

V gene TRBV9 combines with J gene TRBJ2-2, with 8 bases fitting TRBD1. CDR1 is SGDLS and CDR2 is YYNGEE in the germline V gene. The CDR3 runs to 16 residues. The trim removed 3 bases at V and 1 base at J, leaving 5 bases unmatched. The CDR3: CASSAPGTGNTGELFF. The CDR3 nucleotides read TGTGCCAGCAGCGCCCCCGGGACAGGGAACACCGGGGAGCTGTTTTTT.

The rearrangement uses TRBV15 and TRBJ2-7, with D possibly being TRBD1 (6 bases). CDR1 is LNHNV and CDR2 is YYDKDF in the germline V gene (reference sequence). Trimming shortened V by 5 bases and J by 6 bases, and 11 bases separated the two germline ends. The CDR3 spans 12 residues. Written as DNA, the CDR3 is TGTGCCACCAGCGAGGGACAAGGCGAGCAGTACTTC. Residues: CATSEGQGEQYF. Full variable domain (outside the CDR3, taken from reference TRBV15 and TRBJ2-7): DAMVIQNPRYQVTQFGKPVTLSCSQTLNHNVMYWYQQKSSQAPKLLFHYYDKDFNNEADTPDNFQSRRPNTSFCFLDIRSPGLGDTAMYLCATSEGQGEQYFGPGTRLTVT.

CDR3 sequence reads: CASSLSSGVGANVLTF. The CDR3 DNA reads TGTGCCAGCAGTTTAAGTTCGGGGGTTGGGGCCAACGTCCTGACTTTC. This chain uses TRBV27 with TRBJ2-6; D may be TRBD2 (6 bases). Germline lookup yields CDR1 MNHEY and CDR2 SMNVEV (reference sequence). This CDR3 is built from 16 residues. V lost 2 bases, J lost 3 bases, and 11 bases lay in between.

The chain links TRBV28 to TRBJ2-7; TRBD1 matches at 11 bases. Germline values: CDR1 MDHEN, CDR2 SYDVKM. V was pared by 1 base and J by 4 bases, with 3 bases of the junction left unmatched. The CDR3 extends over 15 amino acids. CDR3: CASSLFRDRGYEQYF. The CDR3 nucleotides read TGTGCCAGCAGTTTATTCCGGGACAGGGGGTACGAGCAGTACTTC.

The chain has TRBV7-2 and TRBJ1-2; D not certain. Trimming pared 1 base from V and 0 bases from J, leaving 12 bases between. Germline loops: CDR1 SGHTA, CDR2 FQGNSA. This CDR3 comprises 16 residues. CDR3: CASSLGRGLANYGYTF. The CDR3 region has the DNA TGTGCCAGCAGCTTAGGTAGAGGACTCGCTAACTATGGCTACACCTTC.

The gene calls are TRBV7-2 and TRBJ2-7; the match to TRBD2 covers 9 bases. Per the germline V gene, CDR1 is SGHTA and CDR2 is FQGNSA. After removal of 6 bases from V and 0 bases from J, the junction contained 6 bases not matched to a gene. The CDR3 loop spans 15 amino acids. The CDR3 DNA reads TGTGCCAGCAGGGACCTAGCGGGGTTCTCCTACGAGCAGTACTTC. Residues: CASRDLAGFSYEQYF.

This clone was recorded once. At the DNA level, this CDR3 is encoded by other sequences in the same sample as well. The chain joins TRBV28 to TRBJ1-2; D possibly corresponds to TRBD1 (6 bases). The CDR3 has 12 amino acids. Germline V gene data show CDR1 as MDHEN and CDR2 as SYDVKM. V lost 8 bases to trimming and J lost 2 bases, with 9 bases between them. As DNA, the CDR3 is TGTGCCAGCCGCAGGGGAAACTATGGCTACACCTTC. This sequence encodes CASRRGNYGYTF.

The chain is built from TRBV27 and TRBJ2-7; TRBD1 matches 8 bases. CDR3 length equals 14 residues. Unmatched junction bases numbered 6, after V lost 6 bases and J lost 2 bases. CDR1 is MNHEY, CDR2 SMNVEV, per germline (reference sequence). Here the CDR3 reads CASSPQGAAYEQYF. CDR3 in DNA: TGTGCCAGCAGCCCCCAGGGGGCGGCCTACGAGCAGTACTTC.

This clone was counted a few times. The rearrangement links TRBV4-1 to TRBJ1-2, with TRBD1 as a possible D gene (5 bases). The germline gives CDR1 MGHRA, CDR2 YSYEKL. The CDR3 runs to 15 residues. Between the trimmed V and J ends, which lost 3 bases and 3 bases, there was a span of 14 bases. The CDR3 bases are TGCGCCAGCAGCCACCTATCGGGGGGTCACTATGGCTACACCTTC. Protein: CASSHLSGGHYGYTF.

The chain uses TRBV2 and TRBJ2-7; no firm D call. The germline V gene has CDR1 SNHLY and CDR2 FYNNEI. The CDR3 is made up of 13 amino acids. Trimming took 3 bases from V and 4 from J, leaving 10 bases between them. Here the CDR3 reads CASSEGTKYEQYF. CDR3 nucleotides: TGTGCCAGCAGTGAGGGCACAAAATACGAGCAGTACTTC.

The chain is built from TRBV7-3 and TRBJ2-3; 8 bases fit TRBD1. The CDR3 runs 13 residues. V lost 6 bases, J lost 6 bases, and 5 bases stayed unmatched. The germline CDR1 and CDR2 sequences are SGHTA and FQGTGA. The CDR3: CASRADRADTQYF. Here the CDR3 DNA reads TGTGCCAGCAGAGCGGACAGGGCCGATACGCAGTATTTT.

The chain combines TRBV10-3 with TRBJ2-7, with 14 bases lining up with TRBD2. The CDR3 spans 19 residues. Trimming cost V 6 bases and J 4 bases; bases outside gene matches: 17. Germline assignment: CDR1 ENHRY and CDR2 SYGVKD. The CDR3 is CAISDPGTSGSRSIYEQYF. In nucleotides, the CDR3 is TGTGCCATCAGCGATCCGGGGACTAGCGGGAGCAGATCGATTTACGAGCAGTACTTC.